Given below is one T cell receptor (beta chain) in context. Trimming took off 2 bases at V and 3 bases at J, with 17 bases between the two ends. Per germline, CDR1 ENHRY and CDR2 SYGVKD. The CDR3 totals 17 residues. This sample was included in a study of memory CD4+ T cells and cytomegalovirus serostatus. Study-level information: Healthy Belgian adult donors included about 10 CMV-positive and approximately 25 CMV-negative people.

The sort gate was single viable CD3+CD4+CD8-CD45RO+ cells for memory CD4+ T cells. Assay: immunoSEQ multiplex PCR; the TCRdb copy retains only in-frame clones and omits some. The data show approximately 46,000 clones, roughly 80% seen once. This TCR was sampled from an adult in good health and CMV-seronegative. The rearrangement joins TRBV10-3 to TRBJ1-5, with a weak D call TRBD1 (6 bases). Sample: memory CD4+ T cells from blood. CDR3 in amino acids: CAISERGDGTTNQPQHF. The CDR3 DNA reads as TGTGCCATCAGTGAGAGGGGGGACGGTACCACCAATCAGCCCCAGCATTTT.